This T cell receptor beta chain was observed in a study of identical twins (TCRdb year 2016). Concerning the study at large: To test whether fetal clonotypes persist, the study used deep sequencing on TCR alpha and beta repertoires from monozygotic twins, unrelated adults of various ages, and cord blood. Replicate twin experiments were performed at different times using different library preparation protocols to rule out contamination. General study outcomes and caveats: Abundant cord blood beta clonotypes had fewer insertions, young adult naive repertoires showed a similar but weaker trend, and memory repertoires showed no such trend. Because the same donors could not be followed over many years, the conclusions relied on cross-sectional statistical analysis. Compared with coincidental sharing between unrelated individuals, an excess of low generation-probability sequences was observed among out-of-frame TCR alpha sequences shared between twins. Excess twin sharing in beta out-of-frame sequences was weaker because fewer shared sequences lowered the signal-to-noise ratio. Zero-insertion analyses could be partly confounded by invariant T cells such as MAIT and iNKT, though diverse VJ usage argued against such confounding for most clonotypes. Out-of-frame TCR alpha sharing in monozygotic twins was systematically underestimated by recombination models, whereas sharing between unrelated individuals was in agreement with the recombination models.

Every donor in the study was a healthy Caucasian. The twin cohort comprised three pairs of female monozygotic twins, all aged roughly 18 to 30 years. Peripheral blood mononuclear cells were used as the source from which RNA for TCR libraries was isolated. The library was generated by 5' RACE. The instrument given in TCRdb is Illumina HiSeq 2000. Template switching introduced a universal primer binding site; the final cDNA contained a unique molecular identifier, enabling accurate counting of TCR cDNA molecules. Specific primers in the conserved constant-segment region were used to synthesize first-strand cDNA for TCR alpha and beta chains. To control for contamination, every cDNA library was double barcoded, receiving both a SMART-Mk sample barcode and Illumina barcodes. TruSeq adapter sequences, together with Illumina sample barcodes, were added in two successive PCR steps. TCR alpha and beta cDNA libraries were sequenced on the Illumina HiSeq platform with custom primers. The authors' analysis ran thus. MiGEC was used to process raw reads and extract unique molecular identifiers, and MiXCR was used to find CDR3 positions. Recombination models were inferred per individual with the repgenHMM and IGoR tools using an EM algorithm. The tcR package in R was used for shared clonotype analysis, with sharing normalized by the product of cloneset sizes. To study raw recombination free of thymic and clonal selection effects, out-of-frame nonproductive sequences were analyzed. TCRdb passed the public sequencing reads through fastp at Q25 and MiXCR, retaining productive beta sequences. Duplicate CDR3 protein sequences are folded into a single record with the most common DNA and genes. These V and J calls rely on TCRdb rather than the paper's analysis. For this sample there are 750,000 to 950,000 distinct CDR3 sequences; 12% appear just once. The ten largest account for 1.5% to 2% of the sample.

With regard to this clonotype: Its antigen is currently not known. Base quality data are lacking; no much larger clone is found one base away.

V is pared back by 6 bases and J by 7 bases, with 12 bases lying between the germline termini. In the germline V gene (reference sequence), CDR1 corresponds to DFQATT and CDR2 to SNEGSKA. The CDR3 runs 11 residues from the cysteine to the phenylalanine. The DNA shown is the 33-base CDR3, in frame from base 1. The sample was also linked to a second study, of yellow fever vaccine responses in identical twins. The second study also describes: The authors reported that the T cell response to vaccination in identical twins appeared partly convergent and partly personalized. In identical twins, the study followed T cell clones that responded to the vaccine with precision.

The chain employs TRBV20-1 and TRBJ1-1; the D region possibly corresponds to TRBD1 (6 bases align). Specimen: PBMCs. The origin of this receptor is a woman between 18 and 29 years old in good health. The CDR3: CSAGQFVEAFF. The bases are TGCAGTGCAGGACAGTTTGTTGAAGCTTTCTTT.